This TCR beta chain derives from a study of T cells in Graves' hyperthyroidism and ophthalmopathy. With respect to this clonotype: Its specificity is unknown.

Researchers took RNA transcripts and amplified the TCR beta CDR3 regions from them. The HTBI primer set served for first-round RT-PCR of the TCR CDR3. Each CDR3 protein is one row after TCRdb ran MiXCR on the multiplex PCR reads. Of some 770,000 distinct CDR3 sequences detected, approximately 16% appear once; the ten largest clones hold approximately 8.4%. Any patient presenting with uncontrolled infection, other autoimmune disease, pregnancy or lactation was left out. From germline, CDR1 is SGDLS and CDR2 YYNGEE. This CDR3 is 15 amino acids long. Trimming took 4 bases from V and 5 from J; bases not matched to a gene: 7. Regarding the study as a whole: Median prediction lead before ophthalmopathy onset was 6.5 months with the model. Patients with ophthalmopathy were separated from those with stable hyperthyroidism by a 13 V-J model. Among clonotypes expanded in thyroid above 0.001, most were also found in blood.

The sequence derives from a man aged 18 to 35 with Graves' hyperthyroidism. This chain links TRBV9 with TRBJ1-5; 9 nucleotides match TRBD1. Sequenced: blood. The CDR3 DNA is TGTGCCAGCAGCCGGACAGGGGTAGGTGATCAGCCCCAGCATTTT. This sequence encodes CASSRTGVGDQPQHF.